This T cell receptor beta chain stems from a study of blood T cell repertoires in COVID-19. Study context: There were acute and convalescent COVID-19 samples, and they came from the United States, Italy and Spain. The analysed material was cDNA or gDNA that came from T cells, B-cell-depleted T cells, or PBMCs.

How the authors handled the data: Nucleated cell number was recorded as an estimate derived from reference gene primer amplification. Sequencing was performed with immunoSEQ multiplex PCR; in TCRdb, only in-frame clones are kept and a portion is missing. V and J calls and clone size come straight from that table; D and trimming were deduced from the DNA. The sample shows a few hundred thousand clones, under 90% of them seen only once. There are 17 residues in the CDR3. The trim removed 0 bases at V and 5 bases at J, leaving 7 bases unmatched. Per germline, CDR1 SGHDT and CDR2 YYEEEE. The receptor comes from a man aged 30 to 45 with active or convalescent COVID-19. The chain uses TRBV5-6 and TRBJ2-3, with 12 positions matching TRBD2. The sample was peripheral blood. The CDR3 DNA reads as TGTGCCAGCAGCTTGGGACTAGCGGGGGCCAAGGGAGATACGCAGTATTTT. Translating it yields CASSLGLAGAKGDTQYF.